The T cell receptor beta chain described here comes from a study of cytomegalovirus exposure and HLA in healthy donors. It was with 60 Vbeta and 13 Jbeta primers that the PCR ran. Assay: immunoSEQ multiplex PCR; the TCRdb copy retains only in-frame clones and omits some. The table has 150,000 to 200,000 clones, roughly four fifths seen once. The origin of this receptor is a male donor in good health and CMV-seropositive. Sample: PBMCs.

The CDR3 DNA reads as TGTGCCAGCAGCAACTCGGGACAGGGGGAGACCCAGTACTTC. This encodes CASSNSGQGETQYF. This sequence joins TRBV11-2 and TRBJ2-5, with 10 bases identical to TRBD1. The CDR3 has 14 amino acids. The V gene's germline CDR1 is SGHAT and CDR2 FQNNGV. V dropped 5 bases and J dropped 5; count of bases not matched to a gene: 5.